The 14 T cell receptor beta chains reported below all come from one sample, sequenced in a study of OX40 agonist ivuxolimab in advanced cancers. The receptor library was made with the immunoSEQ multiplex PCR assay. Not all clones reach the TCRdb copy of this immuneACCESS table, which keeps in-frame sequences only. Checked studies attribute under half of the gap to unresolved V genes and leave the rest unexplained. This sample gives roughly 83,000 clones in total; 70% to 85% of them show up just once. In total, the top ten clones hold around 7.3% of the sample. The sample in question was CD4+ or CD8+ T cells sorted from blood, obtained in a trial of the OX40 agonist ivuxolimab. The receptors derive from an adult with an advanced solid tumor such as melanoma, head and neck, liver or kidney cancer.

The genes are TRBV5-1 and TRBJ2-2; the match to TRBD1 covers 9 bases. V was clipped by 4 bases and J by 7 bases; unmatched bases: 8. The CDR3 consists of 15 residues. CDR1 and CDR2 (germline): SGHRS, YFSETQ. CDR3 sequence: CASSPGDRDGGELFF. CDR3 DNA sequence: TGCGCCAGCAGCCCGGGGGACAGGGATGGCGGGGAGCTGTTTTTT.

The rearrangement joins TRBV5-6 to TRBJ2-3; either TRBD1 or TRBD2 may supply D (6 bases each). The CDR3 spans 16 residues. The V end lost 1 base, the J end lost 7 bases, and 19 bases lay between the germline ends. Per the germline V gene, CDR1 is SGHDT and CDR2 is YYEEEE. This chain's CDR3 is CASSLWGALKHYTQYF. The CDR3 DNA reads as TGTGCCAGCAGCTTGTGGGGGGCCCTGAAACATTATACGCAGTATTTT.

The chain links TRBV29-1 to TRBJ2-5; D might be TRBD1 (6 bases). The CDR3 is 12 amino acids. The germline CDR1 and CDR2 sequences are SQVTM and ANQGSEA. The V and J ends lost 5 bases and 1 base respectively, with 8 bases between them. In DNA form, the CDR3 reads TGCAGCGTTAAGGGGGTCCAAGAGACCCAGTACTTC. The encoded protein is CSVKGVQETQYF. Together with reference TRBV29-1 and TRBJ2-5, the CDR3 gives the full variable domain: SAVISQKPSRDICQRGTSLTIQCQVDSQVTMMFWYRQQPGQSLTLIATANQGSEATYESGFVIDKFPISRPNLTFSTLTVSNMSPEDSSIYLCSVKGVQETQYFGPGTRLLVL.

The chain links TRBV6-5 to TRBJ1-2, with D possibly being TRBD1 (5 bases). This CDR3 has 11 residues. V lost 11 bases and J 3 bases, leaving 10 bases between the germline ends. Germline V gene data show CDR1 as MNHEY and CDR2 as SVGAGI. CDR3 sequence reads: CACQGDYGYTF. The CDR3 nucleotides are TGTGCCTGCCAGGGTGACTATGGCTACACCTTC.

V and J are TRBV6-6 and TRBJ1-1, with D possibly being TRBD1 (5 bases). Germline V CDR1 and CDR2: MNHNY, SVGAGI (reference sequence). Trimming removed 0 bases at V and 1 base at J, with 6 bases between. The CDR3 consists of 14 residues. The CDR3 loop reads CASSYSTANTEAFF. The CDR3 DNA reads TGTGCCAGCAGTTACTCGACAGCGAACACTGAAGCTTTCTTT.

The chain links TRBV6-6 to TRBJ1-1, with TRBD1 identical over 10 bases. The ends lost 6 bases at V and 10 bases at J; junction bases unmatched: 14. The V gene's germline CDR1 is MNHNY and CDR2 SVGAGI (reference sequence). This CDR3 comprises 15 residues. The DNA of the CDR3 is TGTGCCAGCAGCCCTCCGGGACAGGGGCCAGGTGGAGCTTTCTTT. Translation gives CASSPPGQGPGGAFF.

This clone showed up just a few times. The J gene is TRBJ1-1, the V gene TRBV6-1; D not certain. Germline V lookup: CDR1 MNHNS, CDR2 SASEGT. CDR3 length: 15 amino acids. V gave up 6 bases and J gave up 2 bases, with 16 bases separating them. CDR3 amino acids: CASRKLAGPNTEAFF. The CDR3 DNA reads TGTGCCAGCAGAAAACTTGCAGGACCTAACACTGAAGCTTTCTTT.

V and J are TRBV6-5 and TRBJ1-2; TRBD1 aligns across 10 bases. CDR1 is MNHEY and CDR2 is SVGAGI in the germline V gene. The V and J ends lost 0 bases and 2 bases, in that order; junction bases with no gene match: 0. The CDR3 totals 15 residues. CDR3 coding DNA: TGTGCCAGCAGTTACTCGGGACAGGGGAACTATGGCTACACCTTC. Translated, it gives CASSYSGQGNYGYTF.

The V call is TRBV5-6, the J call TRBJ2-1; D perhaps matches TRBD2 (6 bases). Germline V lookup: CDR1 SGHDT, CDR2 YYEEEE. The length of the CDR3 is 15 residues. Trimming removed 3 bases from V and 0 bases from J, with 10 bases in between. CDR3 sequence (DNA): TGTGCCAGCAGCTCCGGAGGGAGCTCCTACAATGAGCAGTTCTTC. Translating it yields CASSSGGSSYNEQFF.

The genes are TRBV18 and TRBJ1-6; no clear D gene. Germline CDR1 is KGHSH and CDR2 is LQKENI. CDR3 length: 14 amino acids. Trimming took 6 bases from V and 7 from J, leaving 13 bases between them. CDR3 DNA: TGTGCCAGCTCTCCCGGACCGGTGAATTCACCCCTCCACTTT. Protein: CASSPGPVNSPLHF.

The DNA for the CDR3 is TGTGCCTGGAGTGATTACAGGGGAAGGGGGACCTATGGCTACACCTTC. Its protein is CAWSDYRGRGTYGYTF. This chain uses TRBV30 with TRBJ1-2; 7 nucleotides align to TRBD1. J was trimmed by 4 bases and V by 1 base; bases with no gene match: 12. This CDR3 spans 16 amino acids. Germline lookup yields CDR1 GTSNPN and CDR2 SVGIG (reference sequence).

The chain combines TRBV28 with TRBJ2-5, with D unclear. The end of the DNA aligns better with TRBJ2-7, so the J call may be wrong. The CDR3 is made up of 12 amino acids. CDR1 is MDHEN, CDR2 SYDVKM, per germline. CDR3 nucleotides: TGTGCCAGCAGTTATCCTACTACCGAGCAGTACTTC. This gives the protein CASSYPTTEQYF.

V usage is TRBV5-1 and J usage is TRBJ2-7, with a weak D call TRBD2 (6 bases). V was shortened by 3 bases and J by 2 bases, with 12 bases between the two germline ends. This CDR3 comprises 14 residues. Germline V CDR1 and CDR2: SGHRS, YFSETQ. CDR3 nucleotide sequence: TGCGCCAGCAGCTCGGGACTTACACCCTACGAGCAGTACTTC. Amino acid sequence: CASSSGLTPYEQYF.

This clone was found once. The chain has TRBV19 and TRBJ1-5; 7 positions match TRBD1. The CDR3 loop spans 13 amino acids. CDR1 LNHDA and CDR2 SQIVND come from the germline V gene (reference sequence). Trimming cost V 7 bases and J 5 bases; bases outside gene matches: 5. The CDR3 region is CASIDREDQPQHF. CDR3 coding DNA: TGTGCCAGTATCGACAGGGAGGATCAGCCCCAGCATTTT.